Shown below are 32 T cell receptor beta chains from a single sample sequenced in a study of identical twins. Via MiXCR, TCRdb re-called the 5' RACE reads, giving one row per CDR3 protein. In the table there are about 1.7 million distinct CDR3 sequences, about 32% of which are singletons. Sample: cord blood. The receptors shown here come from a newborn girl in good health.

The J gene is TRBJ2-1, the V gene TRBV20-1; perhaps TRBD2 as D (5 bases). Trimming cost V 6 bases and J 8 bases, with 20 bases left between them. CDR1 is DFQATT and CDR2 is SNEGSKA in the germline V gene (reference sequence). The CDR3 loop spans 14 amino acids. CDR3 sequence reads: CSARSESLVYEQFF. CDR3 DNA: TGCAGTGCCCGATCGGAATCACTAGTATATGAGCAGTTCTTC.

The gene calls are TRBV7-8 and TRBJ2-5; D gene unclear. The CDR3 extends over 15 amino acids. CDR1 and CDR2 (germline): SGHVS, FQNEAQ. V lost 5 bases and J lost 2, with 15 bases in between. CDR3 amino acids: CASSLTRAAQETQYF. The CDR3 DNA reads as TGTGCCAGCAGCCTAACCCGGGCAGCACAAGAGACCCAGTACTTC.

This clonotype was seen a single time. One junction end does not reproduce the germline sequence, and a read error may be involved. The chain links TRBV7-9 to TRBJ2-3; TRBD2 agrees at 10 bases. The CDR3 spans 15 residues. The V gene's germline CDR1 is SEHNR and CDR2 FQNEAQ (reference sequence). The CDR3 DNA reads as TGTTCCAGCCGGGGACTAGCGATGGGCACAGATACGCAGTATTTT. This translates into CSSRGLAMGTDTQYF. Looking up the rest from reference TRBV7-9 and TRBJ2-3 gives the full variable domain: DTGVSQNPRHKITKRGQNVTFRCDPISEHNRLYWYRQTLGQGPEFLTYFQNEAQLEKSRLLSDRFSAERPKGSFSTLEIQRTEQGDSAMYLCSSRGLAMGTDTQYFGPGTRLTVL.

The chain couples TRBV20-1 to TRBJ2-3; 13 bases line up with TRBD2. The CDR3 is 14 amino acids. Germline CDR1 and CDR2: DFQATT and SNEGSKA (reference sequence). The trim removed 7 bases at V and 6 bases at J, leaving 7 bases unmatched. The CDR3 sequence: CSGFGTSGADTQYF. Written as DNA, the CDR3 is TGCAGTGGATTCGGGACTAGCGGGGCTGATACGCAGTATTTT.

This clonotype was recorded many times. The CDR3 bases are TGTGCCAGCAGCTTAGACAGGTTGGACTATGGCTACACCTTC. Its protein is CASSLDRLDYGYTF. The chain employs TRBV13 and TRBJ1-2; D possibly corresponds to TRBD1 (5 bases). V gave up 1 base and J gave up 3 bases, with 9 bases separating them. The CDR3 is 14 amino acids. In germline, CDR1 is PRHDT, CDR2 FYEKMQ (reference sequence).

With respect to this clonotype: A read error may produce the germline difference seen at one junction end. The chain combines TRBV5-1 with TRBJ1-2; D perhaps matches TRBD1 (5 bases). Per germline, CDR1 SGHRS and CDR2 YFSETQ. This CDR3 spans 13 amino acids. The CDR3 sequence is CASSLDRQYDYTF. As DNA, the CDR3 is TGCGCCAGCAGCTTGGACAGGCAATATGACTACACCTTC. The complete variable domain, with remaining parts taken from reference TRBV5-1 and TRBJ1-2, reads KAGVTQTPRYLIKTRGQQVTLSCSPISGHRSVSWYQQTPGQGLQFLFEYFSETQRNKGNFPGRFSGRQFSNSRSEMNVSTLELGDSALYLCASSLDRQYDYTFGSGTRLTVV.

CDR3 amino acids: CASRPLYRGGGELFF. The DNA for the CDR3 is TGTGCCAGCAGACCGCTATACAGGGGAGGCGGGGAGCTGTTTTTT. The rearrangement links TRBV7-6 to TRBJ2-2, with D maybe TRBD1 (7 bases). Germline V gene data show CDR1 as SGHVS and CDR2 as FNYEAQ. V lost 6 bases, J lost 7 bases, and 18 bases lay in between. This CDR3 region has 15 residues.

CDR3 nucleotide sequence: TGTGCCAGCAGCCAAGGTGACAGGGTGGTAGGATCCCTCCACTTT. Amino acids: CASSQGDRVVGSLHF. The chain links TRBV3-1 to TRBJ1-6, with 7 positions matching TRBD1. This CDR3 has 15 amino acids. The V and J ends lost 1 base and 14 bases, in that order; junction bases with no gene match: 11. Germline V lookup: CDR1 LGHDT, CDR2 YNNKEL (reference sequence).

This clonotype has at least ten counts. CDR3 sequence: CASGTNYGYTF. CDR3 DNA: TGTGCCAGCGGGACAAACTATGGCTACACCTTC. The rearrangement links TRBV28 to TRBJ1-2; perhaps TRBD1 as D (6 bases). Germline loops: CDR1 MDHEN, CDR2 SYDVKM. CDR3 length: 11 amino acids. The ends were cut back, 8 bases at V and 2 bases at J, with 6 bases in the middle.

The chain employs TRBV12-3 or TRBV12-4 and TRBJ2-1; 15 nucleotides line up with TRBD2. The CDR3 runs to 17 residues. V dropped 5 bases and J dropped 7; count of bases not matched to a gene: 9. The CDR3 nucleotides are TGTGCCAGCAGTACTACCGGGACTAGCGGGAGGAGGAATGAGCAGTTCTTC. Translated: CASSTTGTSGRRNEQFF.

This clonotype was detected ten times or more. This rearrangement joins TRBV5-1 to TRBJ2-1; no definite D call. The CDR3 is made up of 12 amino acids. Germline V gene lookup returns CDR1 SGHRS and CDR2 YFSETQ. V lost 4 bases to trimming and J lost 5 bases, with 7 bases between them. The CDR3 spells CASSLNHNEQFF. The CDR3 DNA reads as TGCGCCAGCAGCCTAAATCACAATGAGCAGTTCTTC.

The chain employs TRBV3-1 and TRBJ2-3; no firm D call. This CDR3 is built from 16 residues. The germline V gene has CDR1 LGHDT and CDR2 YNNKEL (reference sequence). Deletions cut 1 base from V and 2 bases from J, with 13 bases between. CDR3 in amino acids: CASSQVNGKVTDTQYF. DNA for the CDR3: TGTGCCAGCAGCCAAGTTAATGGGAAGGTCACAGATACGCAGTATTTT.

This clonotype was seen only a few times. The chain is built from TRBV5-1 and TRBJ2-3; D call uncertain. Trimming removed 7 bases at V and 0 bases at J, with 9 bases between. The CDR3 runs to 13 residues. CDR1 is SGHRS, CDR2 YFSETQ, per germline. The CDR3 bases are TGCGCCAGCGGTAGGCGGAGCACAGATACGCAGTATTTT. Translation: CASGRRSTDTQYF.

V and J are TRBV12-3 or TRBV12-4 and TRBJ1-2; 10 bases map to TRBD1. CDR3 length: 14 amino acids. The trim removed 1 base at V and 6 bases at J, leaving 2 bases unmatched. CDR3 in amino acids: CASSLGDRGHGYTF. Written as DNA, the CDR3 is TGTGCCAGCAGTTTAGGGGACAGGGGCCATGGCTACACCTTC.

There are a few counts of this clonotype. V and J are TRBV25-1 and TRBJ1-2, with unresolved D. The CDR3 covers 15 residues. Trimming shortened V by 1 base and J by 4 bases, and 13 bases separated the two germline ends. Germline CDR1 reads MGHDK; CDR2 reads SYGVNS. CDR3 coding DNA: TGTGCCAGCAGTGAATCTGGAGGAGACGTCTATGGCTACACCTTC. It yields the protein CASSESGGDVYGYTF.

This chain uses TRBV24-1 with TRBJ1-1; D unresolved. Trimming cost V 3 bases and J 4 bases, with 8 bases left between them. CDR3 length equals 13 residues. Germline V CDR1 and CDR2: KGHDR, SFDVKD. The CDR3 protein is CATSDPESTEAFF. CDR3 DNA sequence: TGTGCCACCAGTGATCCAGAATCCACTGAAGCTTTCTTT.

As regards this clonotype: This probably arose from a read error, given a far larger clone one base away. The J gene is TRBJ1-2, the V gene TRBV3-1; no definite D call. The CDR3 is 12 amino acids. CDR1 is LGHDT, CDR2 YNNKEL, per germline (reference sequence). V lost 1 base and J lost 3, with 3 bases in between. CDR3 sequence: CASSQAHYGYTF. The CDR3 DNA sequence: TGTGCCAGCAGCCAAGCTCACTATGGCTACACCTTC.

With regard to this clonotype: Sequence at one end of the junction differs from germline and may be a read error. The chain uses TRBV20-1 and TRBJ2-5; 7 nucleotides agree with TRBD2. The DNA end is more similar to TRBJ2-4, so the J call may be wrong. The CDR3 is made up of 17 amino acids. Looked up from germline, CDR1 is DFQATT and CDR2 is SNEGSKA (reference sequence). The CDR3 loop reads CSAKRGSRKGAENIQYF. CDR3 coding DNA: TGCAGTGCAAAGCGGGGCAGTCGAAAGGGAGCCGAAAACATTCAGTACTTC.

This clonotype was seen a handful of times. The rearrangement uses TRBV6-5 and TRBJ2-7, with 7 bases lining up with TRBD1. CDR3 length equals 13 residues. Germline-derived CDR1 and CDR2 are MNHEY and SVGAGI. Losses at the gene ends were 10 bases for V and 3 bases for J; bases not matched to a gene: 9. The CDR3 DNA is TGTGCCATCCGCCGGACAGGCAGCTACGAGCAGTACTTC. Its protein product is CAIRRTGSYEQYF.

The V call is TRBV21-1, the J call TRBJ1-5; TRBD1, the table's D call, was not compared with the DNA. TRBV21-1 corresponds to a pseudogene. This CDR3 spans 14 amino acids. The CDR3, as DNA: TGTGCCAGCAGCAAAACCCCCATACGCCAGCCCCAGCATTTT. Its protein is CASSKTPIRQPQHF.

This chain uses TRBV28 with TRBJ2-6; tentative D call: TRBD1 (5 bases). There are 18 residues in the CDR3. V was clipped by 5 bases and J by 0 bases, with 17 bases between them. Germline V gives CDR1 MDHEN, CDR2 SYDVKM. The CDR3 region is CASSPSIGASSGANVLTF. The DNA for the CDR3 is TGTGCCAGCAGTCCCTCAATAGGGGCAAGCTCTGGGGCCAACGTCCTGACTTTC.

This clonotype was seen once. The J gene is TRBJ2-3, the V gene TRBV9; TRBD2 matches at 9 bases. CDR1 and CDR2 from the germline V gene are SGDLS and YYNGEE. J lost 8 bases, V lost 0 bases, and 10 bases had no gene match. The CDR3 covers 16 residues. CDR3 sequence (DNA): TGTGCCAGCAGCGTAGACCCAGCGGGGGGCTCGGGTACGCAGTATTTT. Its protein product is CASSVDPAGGSGTQYF.

The chain uses TRBV20-1 and TRBJ1-1, with D maybe TRBD1 (6 bases). Germline V CDR1 and CDR2: DFQATT, SNEGSKA (reference sequence). The CDR3 runs 12 residues. The CDR3 coding sequence is TGCTTGACACAGGGCTTGAACACTGAAGCTTTCTTT. Amino acids: CLTQGLNTEAFF.

This clonotype has just a few counts. The chain couples TRBV18 to TRBJ2-5; D is ambiguous. The germline V gene has CDR1 KGHSH and CDR2 LQKENI. V lost 0 bases and J 4 bases, leaving 6 bases between the germline ends. The CDR3 extends over 13 amino acids. The CDR3 protein is CASSPPSSETQYF. The CDR3 nucleotides are TGTGCCAGCTCACCACCGTCGTCAGAGACCCAGTACTTC.

In DNA form, the CDR3 reads TGCGCCAGCAGCTTGGGCCAGCGGTTAAACGAGCAGTACTTC. It specifies CASSLGQRLNEQYF. The V gene is TRBV5-1, the J gene TRBJ2-7; tentative D call: TRBD2 (5 bases). The CDR3 has 14 amino acids. Germline V gene sequence: CDR1 SGHRS, CDR2 YFSETQ. The germline V and J ends were trimmed by 0 bases and 5 bases, with 12 bases remaining between them.

Only a few counts were recorded for this clonotype. V is TRBV20-1 and J is TRBJ2-3; TRBD1 is a possible D gene (5 bases). The germline gives CDR1 DFQATT, CDR2 SNEGSKA (reference sequence). The CDR3 is 12 amino acids. Trimming left V 3 bases short and J 9 bases short, with 13 bases between. The CDR3 region is CSASGRAGTQYF. CDR3 sequence (DNA): TGCAGTGCTAGTGGTAGAGCAGGGACGCAGTATTTT.

This clonotype was counted a few times. This rearrangement joins TRBV19 to TRBJ2-1; 9 bases line up with TRBD2. This CDR3 contains 15 residues. V was clipped by 1 base and J by 2 bases; unmatched bases: 0. Looked up from germline, CDR1 is LNHDA and CDR2 is SQIVND (reference sequence). CDR3 DNA sequence: TGTGCCAGTAGTATAGGGACTAGCGCCTACAATGAGCAGTTCTTC. Its protein product is CASSIGTSAYNEQFF.

This sequence joins TRBV21-1 and TRBJ2-7; TRBD2 is the table's D call and was not checked against the DNA. TRBV21-1 is designated a pseudogene. The CDR3 contains 16 residues. DNA for the CDR3: TGTGCCAGCCACCACGGACTAGCGGGAGGGTACCACGAGCAGTACTTC. It encodes CASHHGLAGGYHEQYF.

V and J are TRBV14 and TRBJ2-1, with TRBD1 as a possible D gene (5 bases). Germline loops: CDR1 SGHDN, CDR2 FVKESK. The CDR3 has 16 residues. V lost 0 bases and J 3 bases, leaving 12 bases between the germline ends. CDR3 DNA sequence: TGTGCCAGCAGCCAAGATCTGGGGCTTTACTACAATGAGCAGTTCTTC. Amino acids: CASSQDLGLYYNEQFF.

This chain connects TRBV6-1 to TRBJ2-7, with D tentatively TRBD1 (7 bases). This CDR3 is 13 amino acids long. Germline CDR1 MNHNS, CDR2 SASEGT. V was clipped by 6 bases and J by 3 bases, with 12 bases between them. CDR3 DNA sequence: TGTGCCAGCAGGGAGGGACAGAACTACGAGCAGTACTTC. Amino acid sequence: CASREGQNYEQYF.

The table lists this clonotype with a few counts. V and J are TRBV4-1 and TRBJ2-3; D perhaps matches TRBD1 (6 bases). This CDR3 has 17 amino acids. The germline CDR1 and CDR2 sequences are MGHRA and YSYEKL. V lost 1 base and J lost 1, with 15 bases in between. In DNA, the CDR3 is TGCGCCAGCAGCCAAGGAGGGTACAGGGTCCGCACAGATACGCAGTATTTT. It yields the protein CASSQGGYRVRTDTQYF.

This clonotype was detected only a few times. The chain recombines TRBV4-2 with TRBJ2-3; a weak D match, TRBD1 (5 bases). CDR1 LGHNA and CDR2 YNFKEQ come from the germline V gene. Trimming stripped 1 base from V and 1 base from J, with 15 bases between. CDR3 length: 17 residues. CDR3 sequence: CASSQAPWKGGTDTQYF. DNA for the CDR3: TGTGCCAGCAGCCAAGCTCCCTGGAAAGGGGGCACAGATACGCAGTATTTT.